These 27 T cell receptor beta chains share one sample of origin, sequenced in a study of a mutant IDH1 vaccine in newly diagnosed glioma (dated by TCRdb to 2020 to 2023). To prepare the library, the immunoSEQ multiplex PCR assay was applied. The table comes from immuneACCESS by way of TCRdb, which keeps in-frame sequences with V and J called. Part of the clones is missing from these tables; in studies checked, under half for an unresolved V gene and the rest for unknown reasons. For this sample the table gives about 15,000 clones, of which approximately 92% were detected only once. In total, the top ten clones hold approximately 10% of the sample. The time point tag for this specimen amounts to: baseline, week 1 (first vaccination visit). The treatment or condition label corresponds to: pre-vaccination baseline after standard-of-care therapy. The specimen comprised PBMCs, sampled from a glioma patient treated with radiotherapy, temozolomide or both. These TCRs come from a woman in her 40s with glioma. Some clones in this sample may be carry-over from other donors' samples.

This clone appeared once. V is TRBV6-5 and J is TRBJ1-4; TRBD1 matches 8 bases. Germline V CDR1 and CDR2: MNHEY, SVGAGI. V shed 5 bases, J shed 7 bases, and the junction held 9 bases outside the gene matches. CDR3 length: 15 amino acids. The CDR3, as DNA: TGTGCCAGCAGTCAAGGAAAGACAGGGGTTGAAAAACTGTTTTTT. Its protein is CASSQGKTGVEKLFF.

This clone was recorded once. CDR3 sequence reads: CASSRTITQETQYF. The CDR3 DNA reads as TGCGCCAGCAGCCGGACTATTACCCAAGAGACCCAGTACTTC. V gene TRBV5-1 combines with J gene TRBJ2-5, with a weak D call TRBD2 (6 bases). The CDR3 loop spans 14 amino acids. V was trimmed by 4 bases and J by 1 base, leaving 11 bases between them. The germline V gene encodes CDR1 SGHRS and CDR2 YFSETQ.

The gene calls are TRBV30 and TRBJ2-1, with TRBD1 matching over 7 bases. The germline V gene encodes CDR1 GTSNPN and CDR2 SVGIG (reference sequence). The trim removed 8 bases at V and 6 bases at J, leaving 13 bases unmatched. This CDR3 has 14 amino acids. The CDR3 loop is CARTRQGIRNEQFF. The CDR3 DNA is TGTGCCCGGACCCGACAGGGAATTCGCAATGAGCAGTTCTTC.

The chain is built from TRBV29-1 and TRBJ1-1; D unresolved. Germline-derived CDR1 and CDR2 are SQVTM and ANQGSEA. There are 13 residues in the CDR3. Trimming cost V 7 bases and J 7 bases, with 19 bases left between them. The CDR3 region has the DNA TGCAGCGCCCTGAGAGGTCGGGGATATGAAGCTTTCTTT. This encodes CSALRGRGYEAFF.

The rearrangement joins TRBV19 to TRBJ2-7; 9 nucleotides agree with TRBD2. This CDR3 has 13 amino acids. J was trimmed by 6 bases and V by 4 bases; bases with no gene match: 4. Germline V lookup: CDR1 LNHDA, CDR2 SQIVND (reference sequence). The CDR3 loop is CASSRLAGAEQYF. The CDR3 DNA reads TGTGCCAGTAGTAGGTTAGCGGGAGCCGAGCAGTACTTC.

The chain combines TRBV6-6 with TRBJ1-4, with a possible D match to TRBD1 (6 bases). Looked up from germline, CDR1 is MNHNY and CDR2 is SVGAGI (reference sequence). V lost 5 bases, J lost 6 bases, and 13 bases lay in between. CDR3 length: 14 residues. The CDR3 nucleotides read TGTGCCAGCAGTATACAGGGTATTCATGAAAAACTGTTTTTT. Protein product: CASSIQGIHEKLFF.

The CDR3 region has the DNA TGTGCCATTTCCAGGGAGGCCTACGAGCAGTACTTC. Protein sequence: CAISREAYEQYF. V and J are TRBV10-3 and TRBJ2-7; D perhaps matches TRBD2 (6 bases). In germline, CDR1 is ENHRY, CDR2 SYGVKD. The CDR3 is 12 amino acids. Deletions cut 9 bases from V and 2 bases from J, with 11 bases between.

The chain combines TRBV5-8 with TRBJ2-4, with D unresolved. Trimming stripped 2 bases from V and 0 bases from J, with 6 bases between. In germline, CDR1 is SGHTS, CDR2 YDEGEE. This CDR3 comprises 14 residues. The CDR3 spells CASSFGLAKNIQYF. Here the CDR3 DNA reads TGTGCCAGCAGCTTCGGATTAGCCAAAAACATTCAGTACTTC. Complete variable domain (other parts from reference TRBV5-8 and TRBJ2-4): EAGVTQSPTHLIKTRGQQATLRCSPISGHTSVYWYQQALGLGLQFLLWYDEGEERNRGNFPPRFSGRQFPNYSSELNVNALELEDSALYLCASSFGLAKNIQYFGAGTRLSVL.

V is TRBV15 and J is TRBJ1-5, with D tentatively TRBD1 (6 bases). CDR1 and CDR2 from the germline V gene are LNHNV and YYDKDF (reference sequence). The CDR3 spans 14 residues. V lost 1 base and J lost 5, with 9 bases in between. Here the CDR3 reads CATSRGSGDQPQHF. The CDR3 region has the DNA TGTGCCACCAGCAGAGGTTCAGGGGATCAGCCCCAGCATTTT. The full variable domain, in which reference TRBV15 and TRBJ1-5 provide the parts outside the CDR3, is DAMVIQNPRYQVTQFGKPVTLSCSQTLNHNVMYWYQQKSSQAPKLLFHYYDKDFNNEADTPDNFQSRRPNTSFCFLDIRSPGLGDTAMYLCATSRGSGDQPQHFGDGTRLSIL.

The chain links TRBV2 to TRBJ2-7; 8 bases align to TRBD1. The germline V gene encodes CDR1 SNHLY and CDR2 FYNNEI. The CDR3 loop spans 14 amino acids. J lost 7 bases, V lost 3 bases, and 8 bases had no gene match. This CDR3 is CASSETGAPTEQYF. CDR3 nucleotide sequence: TGTGCCAGCAGTGAGACAGGGGCCCCCACAGAGCAGTACTTC.

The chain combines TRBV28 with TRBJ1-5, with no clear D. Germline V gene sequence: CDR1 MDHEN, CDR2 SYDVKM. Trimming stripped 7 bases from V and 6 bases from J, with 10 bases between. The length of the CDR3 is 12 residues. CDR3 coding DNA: TGTGCCAGCATGGGTTGGAGTCAGCCCCAGCATTTT. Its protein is CASMGWSQPQHF.

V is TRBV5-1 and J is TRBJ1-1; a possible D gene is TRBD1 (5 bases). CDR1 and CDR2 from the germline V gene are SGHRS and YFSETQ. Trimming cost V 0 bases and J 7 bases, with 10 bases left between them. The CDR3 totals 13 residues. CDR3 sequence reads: CASSLVVTGEAFF. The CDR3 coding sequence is TGCGCCAGCAGCTTGGTTGTAACAGGTGAAGCTTTCTTT.

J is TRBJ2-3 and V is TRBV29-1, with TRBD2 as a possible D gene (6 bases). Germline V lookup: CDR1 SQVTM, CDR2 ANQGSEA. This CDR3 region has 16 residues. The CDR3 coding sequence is TGCAGTACTCAAAGCTGGTCTAGCGCAAGCACAGATACGCAGTATTTT. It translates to CSTQSWSSASTDTQYF.

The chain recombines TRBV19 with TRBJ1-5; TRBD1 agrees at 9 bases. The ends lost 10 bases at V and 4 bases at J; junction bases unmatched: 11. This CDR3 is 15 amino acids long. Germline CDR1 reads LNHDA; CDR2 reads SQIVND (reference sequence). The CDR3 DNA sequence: TGTGCCACCTCCTCCAGCGGGACAGGGAATCAGCCCCAGCATTTT. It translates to CATSSSGTGNQPQHF.

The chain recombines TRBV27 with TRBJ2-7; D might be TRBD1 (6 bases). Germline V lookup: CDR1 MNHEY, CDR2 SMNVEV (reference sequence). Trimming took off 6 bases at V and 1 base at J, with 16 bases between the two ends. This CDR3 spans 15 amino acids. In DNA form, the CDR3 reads TGTGCCAGCAGACCCTCGACAGGCTCTTCCTACGAGCAGTACTTC. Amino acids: CASRPSTGSSYEQYF.

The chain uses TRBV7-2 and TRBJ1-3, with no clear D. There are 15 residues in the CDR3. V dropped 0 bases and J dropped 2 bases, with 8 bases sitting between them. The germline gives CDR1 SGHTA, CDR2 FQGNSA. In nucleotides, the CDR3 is TGTGCCAGCAGCTTAGCCGGCCTAGCTGGAAACACCATATATTTT. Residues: CASSLAGLAGNTIYF.

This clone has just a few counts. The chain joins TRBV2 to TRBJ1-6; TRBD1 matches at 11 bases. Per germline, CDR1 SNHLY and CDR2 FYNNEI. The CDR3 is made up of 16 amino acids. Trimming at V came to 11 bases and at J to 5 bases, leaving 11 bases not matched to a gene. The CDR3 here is CAREGTGGLNNSPLHF. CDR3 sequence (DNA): TGTGCCCGGGAAGGGACAGGGGGTTTAAATAATTCACCCCTCCACTTT.

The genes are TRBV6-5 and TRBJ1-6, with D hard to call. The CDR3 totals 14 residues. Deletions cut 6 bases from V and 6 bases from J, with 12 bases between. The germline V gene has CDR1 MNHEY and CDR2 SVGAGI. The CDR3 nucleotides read TGTGCCAGCAGACCATGGACGGGTAATTCACCCCTCCACTTT. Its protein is CASRPWTGNSPLHF.

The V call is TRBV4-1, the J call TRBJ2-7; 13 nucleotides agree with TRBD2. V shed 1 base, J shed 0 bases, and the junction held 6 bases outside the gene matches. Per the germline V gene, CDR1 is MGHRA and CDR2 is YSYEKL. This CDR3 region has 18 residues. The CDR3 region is CASSQAWTSGGSSYEQYF. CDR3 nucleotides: TGCGCCAGCAGCCAAGCATGGACTAGCGGGGGAAGCTCCTACGAGCAGTACTTC.

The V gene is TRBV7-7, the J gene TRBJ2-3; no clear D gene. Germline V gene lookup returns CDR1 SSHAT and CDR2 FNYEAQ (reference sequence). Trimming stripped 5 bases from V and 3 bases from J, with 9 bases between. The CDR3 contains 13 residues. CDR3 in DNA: TGTGCCAGCAGCGAAACAGAGACAGATACGCAGTATTTT. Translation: CASSETETDTQYF.

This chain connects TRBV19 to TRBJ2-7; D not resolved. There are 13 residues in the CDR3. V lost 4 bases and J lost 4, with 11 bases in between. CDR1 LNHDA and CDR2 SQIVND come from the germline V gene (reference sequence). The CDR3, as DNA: TGTGCCAGTAGTAGTAACGGTGCGTACGAGCAGTACTTC. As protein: CASSSNGAYEQYF.

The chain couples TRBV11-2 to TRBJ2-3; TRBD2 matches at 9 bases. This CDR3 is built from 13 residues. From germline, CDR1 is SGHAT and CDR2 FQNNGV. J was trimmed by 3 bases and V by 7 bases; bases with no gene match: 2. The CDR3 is CASTLAGTDTQYF. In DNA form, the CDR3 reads TGTGCCAGCACCCTAGCGGGGACAGATACGCAGTATTTT.

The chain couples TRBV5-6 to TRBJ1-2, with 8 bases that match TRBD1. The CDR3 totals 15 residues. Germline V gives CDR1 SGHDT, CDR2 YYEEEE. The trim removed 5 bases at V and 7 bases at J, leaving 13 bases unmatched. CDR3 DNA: TGTGCCAGCAGGCGAGCAGGGGGCCCAAGGGCTGGCTACACCTTC. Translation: CASRRAGGPRAGYTF.

The CDR3 coding sequence is TGTGCCAGCAGTTACAGTCAGGGGGCCGGTGAGCAGTTCTTC. Amino acid sequence: CASSYSQGAGEQFF. V usage is TRBV6-6 and J usage is TRBJ2-1, with 8 bases lining up with TRBD1. Trimming cost V 2 bases and J 9 bases; bases outside gene matches: 6. This CDR3 comprises 14 residues. Germline V gene sequence: CDR1 MNHNY, CDR2 SVGAGI (reference sequence).

The CDR3 DNA follows: TGTGCCAGCAGTGAATTGAGGACAGGCTATGGCTACACCTTC. Translated, it gives CASSELRTGYGYTF. The V and J genes are TRBV6-1 and TRBJ1-2, with 7 bases matching TRBD1. The CDR3 sequence is 14 residues long. With 2 bases clipped from V and 4 bases from J, the junction kept 4 bases outside the gene matches. Germline V lookup: CDR1 MNHNS, CDR2 SASEGT.

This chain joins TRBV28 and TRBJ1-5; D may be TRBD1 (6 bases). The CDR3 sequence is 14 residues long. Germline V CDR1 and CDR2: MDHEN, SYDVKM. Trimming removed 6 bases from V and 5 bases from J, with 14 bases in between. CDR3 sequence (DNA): TGTGCCAGCAGCCGGACAGACTTCTATCAGCCCCAGCATTTT. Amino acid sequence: CASSRTDFYQPQHF.

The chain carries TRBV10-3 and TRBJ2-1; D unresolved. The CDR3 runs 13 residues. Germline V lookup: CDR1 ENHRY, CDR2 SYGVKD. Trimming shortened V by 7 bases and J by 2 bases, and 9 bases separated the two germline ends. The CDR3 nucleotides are TGTGCCATCAAACAGAACACCTACAATGAGCAGTTCTTC. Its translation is CAIKQNTYNEQFF.